The entry below gives a single T cell receptor beta chain sequence along with its context. Its antigen is as yet unknown. Construction of TCR beta libraries was performed using quantitative 5'-RACE with molecular barcodes. TCRdb processed the 5' RACE reads anew with MiXCR; each CDR3 protein has one entry. The sample gives approximately 300,000 distinct CDR3 sequences, around 21% of which show up once; 3.5% to 4.5% is in the top ten. The data were obtained in a study of CD8 T cells in ankylosing spondylitis. Findings of the study overall: Both synovial fluid and blood in reactive arthritis had previously been reported to carry some motif variants. From matched ankylosing spondylitis synovial fluid, disease-linked clones were reportedly recovered at significantly enriched levels.

The germline V and J ends were trimmed by 4 bases and 4 bases, with 16 bases remaining between them. The CDR3 has 15 amino acids. CDR1 and CDR2 from the germline V gene are SEHNR and FQNEAQ (reference sequence). The source of this sequence is a female donor with ankylosing spondylitis or in good health (not recorded which). Sequencing was performed on blood, either unsorted or a sorted T cell fraction (not recorded which). The rearrangement uses TRBV7-9 and TRBJ2-5; D not certain. The CDR3 loop reads CASSSQGPPIETQYF. The CDR3 DNA is TGTGCCAGCAGCTCCCAAGGTCCTCCTATAGAGACCCAGTACTTC.